Reported below is one T cell receptor (beta chain). Antigen: not known. One junction end does not reproduce the germline sequence, and a read error may be involved. This specimen belongs to a study of beta chain features in type 1 diabetes. About the research overall: Examination spanned 100 million to 130 million sorted cells from all samples. Broader study findings: Naive, central memory and Treg TCRB repertoires appeared more alike in patients than in healthy donors.

Purities in excess of 95% were seen in all sorted populations. Sequencing targeted expressed TCRB transcripts, as all isolated RNA had been reverse transcribed. The method was immunoSEQ multiplex PCR; TCRdb's version includes in-frame clones alone and lacks a portion of them. The sample lists approximately 140,000 clones; over 8% were seen once. Sequenced input: central memory CD4+ T cells from blood. The sequence derives from a woman aged 35 to 49 in good health.

For the CDR3, the DNA is TGTGCCAGCAGTAGACACGAGGGCTCCCTACTATTT. Its translation is CASSRHEGSLLF. The chain links TRBV7-9 to TRBJ1-6; no clear D gene. The CDR3 has 12 amino acids. The germline V gene has CDR1 SEHNR and CDR2 FQNEAQ (reference sequence).